The 16 T cell receptor beta chains below all came from one sample that was sequenced in a study of tumor and adjacent non-tumor tissue in lung cancer. The library came from three nested PCR rounds adapted from ARM-PCR protocols. TCRdb re-called the multiplex PCR reads through MiXCR, storing one row per CDR3 protein. This repertoire shows over 100,000 distinct CDR3 sequences, roughly 80% found once; its top ten account for about 40%. The template was RNA from unsorted bulk tissue. Sequencing was carried out using lung tumor tissue. All receptors derive from a woman aged 55-70 years with non-small cell lung cancer.

This clonotype was counted many times. This sequence joins TRBV4-3 and TRBJ2-1, with TRBD2 matching 7 bases. CDR1 and CDR2 from the germline V gene are LGHNA and YSLEER. Unmatched junction bases numbered 5, after V lost 4 bases and J lost 8 bases. The CDR3 consists of 13 residues. CDR3 sequence: CASSPRREDEQFF. The CDR3 region has the DNA TGCGCCAGCAGCCCCCGCCGGGAGGATGAGCAGTTCTTC.

This clonotype was recorded once. The CDR3 protein is CASSLAGETQYF. The DNA for the CDR3 is TGTGCCAGCAGCTTAGCCGGGGAGACCCAGTACTTC. The chain uses TRBV11-3 and TRBJ2-5; D not certain. The CDR3 covers 12 residues. CDR1 SGHNT and CDR2 YENEEA come from the germline V gene. Trimming removed 1 base from V and 5 bases from J, with 5 bases in between.

Comment on this clonotype: Since no conserved phenylalanine or tryptophan closes the CDR3, a read error is the likely cause. The limits of the CDR3 on the DNA are not certain, so only TCRdb's listed CDR3 is given. The gene calls are TRBV20-1 and TRBJ2-7; the DNA was not used to check the table's D call, TRBD2. Germline lookup yields CDR1 DFQATT and CDR2 SNEGSKA (reference sequence). The CDR3 has 13 amino acids, counting both end residues. CDR3 in amino acids: CNARESGTYEQYC.

In the case of this clonotype: A much larger clone lies a single base off, so this may be a read error. In DNA form, the CDR3 reads TGTGCCAGCAGTTACCCGCTCTTCTCTGGGGCCAACGTCCTGACTTTC. Its translation: CASSYPLFSGANVLTF. V and J are TRBV6-2 or TRBV6-3 and TRBJ2-6; D call uncertain. Germline values: CDR1 MNHEY, CDR2 SVGEGT. The CDR3 contains 16 residues. Trimming removed 2 bases from V and 0 bases from J, with 8 bases in between.

With respect to this clonotype: This may arise from a read error, as a much more abundant clone is one base away. V is TRBV20-1 and J is TRBJ2-4; tentatively, D is TRBD1 (5 bases). Germline V gives CDR1 DFQATT, CDR2 SNEGSKA (reference sequence). This CDR3 has 13 residues. CDR3 residues: CNGMTVGKNIQYF. In nucleotides, the CDR3 is TGCAATGGGATGACAGTTGGGAAAAACATTCAGTACTTC.

The rearrangement links TRBV6-5 to TRBJ2-1; D is uncertain. The CDR3 has 14 residues. Germline values: CDR1 MNHEY, CDR2 SVGAGI. Trimming shortened V by 7 bases and J by 13 bases, and 23 bases separated the two germline ends. CDR3 amino acids: CASMLSTRLREQFF. DNA of the CDR3: TGTGCCAGCATGTTGTCGACTCGCCTACGTGAACAGTTCTTC.

Regarding this clonotype: One end of the junction is discordant with germline, which a read error may explain. The rearrangement joins TRBV10-3 to TRBJ1-1, with a possible D match to TRBD1 (6 bases). The CDR3 contains 14 residues. Germline-derived CDR1 and CDR2 are ENHRY and SYGVKD. The CDR3 loop reads CATRRGGSDTEASF. CDR3 bases: TGTGCCACCAGGAGGGGGGGCTCAGACACTGAAGCTTCCTTT.

This rearrangement joins TRBV11-3 to TRBJ2-1; D is ambiguous. Looked up from germline, CDR1 is SGHNT and CDR2 is YENEEA. The CDR3 runs to 18 residues. The CDR3 here is CESSYTDGEIDSYNEQFF. CDR3 sequence (DNA): TGTGAAAGCAGTTATACGGACGGAGAGATTGACTCCTACAATGAGCAGTTCTTC. The entire variable domain, with the rest obtained from reference TRBV11-3 and TRBJ2-1, is as follows: EAGVVQSPRYKIIEKKQPVAFWCNPISGHNTLYWYLQNLGQGPELLIRYENEEAVDDSQLPKDRFSAERLKGVDSTLKIQPAELGDSAVYLCESSYTDGEIDSYNEQFFGPGTRLTVL.

About this clonotype itself: An end of the junction differs from the germline gene, which may be a read error. The chain uses TRBV4-3 and TRBJ2-6; TRBD1 matches at 10 bases. The CDR3 runs to 16 residues. Per germline, CDR1 LGHNA and CDR2 YSLEER. For the CDR3, the DNA is TGCACCAGCAGCCAGACAGGGGGCGGTGGGGCCAAAGTCCTGACTTTC. Amino acid sequence: CTSSQTGGGGAKVLTF.

In regard to this clonotype: Germline is not matched at one junction end, which may reflect a read error. The chain recombines TRBV11-3 with TRBJ2-5; possible D gene TRBD2, 6 bases. Germline CDR1 and CDR2: SGHNT and YENEEA. The CDR3 has 14 amino acids. The CDR3: CDSKSRESHETQNF. CDR3 DNA: TGTGACAGCAAAAGTCGGGAGTCCCATGAGACCCAGAACTTC. The full variable domain, rest sourced from reference TRBV11-3 and TRBJ2-5, is EAGVVQSPRYKIIEKKQPVAFWCNPISGHNTLYWYLQNLGQGPELLIRYENEEAVDDSQLPKDRFSAERLKGVDSTLKIQPAELGDSAVYLCDSKSRESHETQNFGPGTRLLVL.

About this clonotype itself: A much larger clone is a single base away; this may be a read error. The chain recombines TRBV6-5 with TRBJ2-7; D call uncertain. The CDR3 spans 15 residues. Trimming removed 2 bases from V and 2 bases from J, with 13 bases in between. The germline V gene encodes CDR1 MNHEY and CDR2 SVGAGI. The CDR3: CASSYIGRQPYEQYF. CDR3 in DNA: TGTGCCAGCAGTTACATTGGACGCCAGCCCTACGAGCAGTACTTC.

This clonotype was seen a handful of times. This sequence joins TRBV25-1 and TRBJ2-1, with 15 bases matching TRBD2. The CDR3 covers 16 residues. The germline CDR1 and CDR2 sequences are MGHDK and SYGVNS. V trimming: 3 bases; J trimming: 8 bases; junction bases outside the gene matches: 5. The CDR3 loop is CASSDWTSGRVDEQFF. The CDR3 DNA is TGTGCCAGCAGTGATTGGACTAGCGGGAGGGTCGATGAGCAGTTCTTC.

A word on this clonotype: A much larger clonotype is one base distant, so this may be a read error. V gene TRBV6-2 or TRBV6-3 combines with J gene TRBJ2-2; 7 positions agree with TRBD2. V lost 7 bases, J lost 5 bases, and 16 bases stayed unmatched. This CDR3 contains 17 residues. Germline CDR1 MNHEY, CDR2 SVGEGT. CDR3 sequence reads: CASTPQRIAGWTGELFF. The CDR3 nucleotides are TGTGCCAGCACTCCCCAGAGGATAGCGGGTTGGACCGGGGAGCTGTTTTTT.

Regarding this clonotype: Sequence at one end of the junction differs from germline and may be a read error. V and J are TRBV28 and TRBJ1-5; maybe TRBD1 (6 bases). The CDR3 consists of 13 residues. Per germline, CDR1 MDHEN and CDR2 SYDVKM. CDR3 sequence: CASRTTGFQSQHF. CDR3 DNA: TGTGCCAGCAGAACAACAGGGTTTCAGTCCCAGCATTTT.

For this clonotype: At one boundary the junction diverges from the germline segment, which might be a read error. V gene TRBV11-1 combines with J gene TRBJ2-2; the match to TRBD1 covers 9 bases. Germline CDR1 reads SGHAT; CDR2 reads FQDESV (reference sequence). CDR3 length: 16 residues. The chain's CDR3 is CASSPWTGVNAGDLFF. The CDR3 DNA reads TGTGCCAGCAGCCCCTGGACAGGGGTGAACGCCGGGGACCTGTTTTTT.

This clonotype showed up just a few times. One end of the junction does not line up with germline, which may come from a read error. The J gene is TRBJ1-1, the V gene TRBV28; the D gene is possibly TRBD1 (5 bases). Germline assignment: CDR1 MDHEN and CDR2 SYDVKM. CDR3 length: 14 amino acids. CDR3 in amino acids: CTSTTVGTHTETFF. The CDR3 DNA follows: TGTACCAGCACCACAGTGGGGACGCACACTGAAACTTTCTTT.